Presented here are 32 T cell receptor beta chains from one specimen sequenced in a study of early T cells in non-severe SARS-CoV-2 infection. Each CDR3 protein is one row after TCRdb ran MiXCR on the 5' RACE reads. The sample includes 50,000 to 60,000 distinct CDR3 sequences, roughly an eighth of them seen just once. The sample comprised whole blood. The receptors derive from an adult who was a healthcare worker with PCR-confirmed SARS-CoV-2 infection or an uninfected control (not recorded which).

This clonotype was counted many times. The CDR3 DNA reads as TGTGCCAGCTCACCATTCCGGGACGTCTACGAGCAGTACTTC. Translation: CASSPFRDVYEQYF. The chain carries TRBV18 and TRBJ2-7, with D perhaps matching TRBD1 or TRBD2 (5 bases each). Germline V gene sequence: CDR1 KGHSH, CDR2 LQKENI. This CDR3 has 14 amino acids. The ends were cut back, 2 bases at V and 3 bases at J, with 11 bases in the middle.

This chain joins TRBV5-6 and TRBJ1-1; D gene unclear. In germline, CDR1 is SGHDT, CDR2 YYEEEE. CDR3 size: 14 residues. V lost 4 bases and J lost 4, with 14 bases in between. CDR3 in DNA: TGTGCCAGCAGCGAGGGAGTAGGGAGCACTGAAGCTTTCTTT. As protein: CASSEGVGSTEAFF.

This clonotype has only a few counts. The CDR3 region has the DNA TGCGCCAGCAGCTTGGAACGGGACAGAACTAAAAACATTCAGTACTTC. It yields the protein CASSLERDRTKNIQYF. The chain is built from TRBV5-1 and TRBJ2-4; 7 bases match TRBD1. CDR3 length: 16 residues. J was trimmed by 4 bases and V by 0 bases; bases with no gene match: 7. The germline V gene encodes CDR1 SGHRS and CDR2 YFSETQ.

This clonotype was found a few times. The rearrangement uses TRBV6-5 and TRBJ1-6, with D possibly being TRBD1 (6 bases). The V gene lost 7 bases and the J gene lost 4 bases, with 14 bases spanning the gap. The CDR3 is 15 residues long. Germline V lookup: CDR1 MNHEY, CDR2 SVGAGI. In DNA form, the CDR3 reads TGTGCCAGCAAGGGGGACGGCGCATATAATTCACCCCTCCACTTT. Protein product: CASKGDGAYNSPLHF.

This clonotype was seen repeatedly, ten times or more. The V and J genes are TRBV9 and TRBJ2-1; D is uncertain. The germline V and J ends were trimmed by 4 bases and 9 bases, with 14 bases remaining between them. This CDR3 has 13 amino acids. Per the germline V gene, CDR1 is SGDLS and CDR2 is YYNGEE. CDR3 protein: CASSSPWASEQFF. In DNA form, the CDR3 reads TGTGCCAGCAGCTCCCCATGGGCCAGTGAGCAGTTCTTC. Filled out from reference TRBV9 and TRBJ2-1, the complete variable domain reads DSGVTQTPKHLITATGQRVTLRCSPRSGDLSVYWYQQSLDQGLQFLIQYYNGEERAKGNILERFSAQQFPDLHSELNLSSLELGDSALYFCASSSPWASEQFFGPGTRLTVL.

In this sample, this clonotype turned up many times. J is TRBJ2-5 and V is TRBV7-9; TRBD2 matches 7 bases. The trim removed 5 bases at V and 2 bases at J, leaving 11 bases unmatched. CDR3 size: 16 residues. From germline, CDR1 is SEHNR and CDR2 FQNEAQ (reference sequence). The CDR3 DNA reads TGTGCCAGCAGCCCCTCCGCCGGGACTATACAAGAGACCCAGTACTTC. Encoded protein: CASSPSAGTIQETQYF.

V is TRBV18 and J is TRBJ1-5; D not resolved. The CDR3 runs 13 residues. Germline values: CDR1 KGHSH, CDR2 LQKENI. Trimming removed 4 bases at V and 5 bases at J, with 9 bases between. The CDR3 coding sequence is TGTGCCAGCTCACAGGACCGGCATCAGCCCCAGCATTTT. Protein: CASSQDRHQPQHF.

In this sample, this clonotype turned up many times. The gene calls are TRBV6-5 and TRBJ2-7; no clear D gene. Germline loops: CDR1 MNHEY, CDR2 SVGAGI. Trimming took 2 bases from V and 0 from J, leaving 8 bases between them. This CDR3 has 14 amino acids. CDR3 amino acids: CASSYVINSYEQYF. CDR3 bases: TGTGCCAGCAGTTACGTAATAAACTCCTACGAGCAGTACTTC.

The table lists this clonotype with many counts. The V and J genes are TRBV5-1 and TRBJ2-7, with D hard to call. Trimming pared 3 bases from V and 2 bases from J, leaving 9 bases between. Per the germline V gene, CDR1 is SGHRS and CDR2 is YFSETQ. This CDR3 contains 13 residues. CDR3 DNA sequence: TGCGCCAGCAGCTACCGTGGGCCCTACGAGCAGTACTTC. It is translated as CASSYRGPYEQYF.

This clonotype was seen at least ten times. This chain joins TRBV13 and TRBJ1-1, with no clear D. Germline lookup yields CDR1 PRHDT and CDR2 FYEKMQ (reference sequence). V lost 2 bases and J 6 bases, leaving 13 bases between the germline ends. The CDR3 length is 14 residues. CDR3 bases: TGTGCCAGCAGCTTATATTCGGCCCGCTCTGAAGCTTTCTTT. Its translation: CASSLYSARSEAFF.

This clonotype was seen repeatedly, ten times or more. The CDR3 DNA sequence: TGTGCCAGCAGTCCTATCCAGGGTCCAAGTTCACCCCTCCACTTT. Amino acids: CASSPIQGPSSPLHF. This chain joins TRBV7-8 and TRBJ1-6; TRBD1 might be the D (5 bases). V shed 6 bases and J shed 9 bases, with 18 bases lying between them. This CDR3 is built from 15 residues. Germline CDR1 SGHVS, CDR2 FQNEAQ. The full variable domain, in which reference TRBV7-8 and TRBJ1-6 provide the parts outside the CDR3, is GAGVSQSPRYKVAKRGQDVALRCDPISGHVSLFWYQQALGQGPEFLTYFQNEAQLDKSGLPSDRFFAERPEGSVSTLKIQRTQQEDSAVYLCASSPIQGPSSPLHFGNGTRLTVT.

This clonotype has a count of ten or more. The rearrangement uses TRBV11-2 and TRBJ2-2, with 10 positions matching TRBD1. Germline values: CDR1 SGHAT, CDR2 FQNNGV. With 5 bases clipped from V and 7 bases from J, the junction kept 7 bases outside the gene matches. The CDR3 extends over 15 amino acids. CDR3 loop: CASSPGTGAGGELFF. The CDR3 bases are TGTGCCAGCAGCCCGGGGACAGGGGCCGGCGGGGAGCTGTTTTTT.

V and J are TRBV29-1 and TRBJ2-3, with D possibly TRBD2 on 5 matching bases. Between the trimmed V and J ends, which lost 6 bases and 9 bases, there was a span of 7 bases. From germline, CDR1 is SQVTM and CDR2 ANQGSEA. This CDR3 contains 9 residues. The CDR3 loop is CSVSGTQYF. CDR3 DNA: TGCAGCGTATCGGGGACGCAGTATTTT.

This clonotype occurred a few times. The CDR3 DNA is TGTGCCAGCAGCCCCAGCGAAGCAACTAATGAAAAACTGTTTTTT. This encodes CASSPSEATNEKLFF. The V gene is TRBV7-9, the J gene TRBJ1-4; D is unresolved. The CDR3 runs 15 residues. Germline V gene sequence: CDR1 SEHNR, CDR2 FQNEAQ (reference sequence). V was pared by 5 bases and J by 0 bases, with 10 bases between.

This clonotype was counted a few times. The chain carries TRBV5-1 and TRBJ2-1; TRBD2 agrees at 9 bases. Germline CDR1 SGHRS, CDR2 YFSETQ. V dropped 0 bases and J dropped 1; count of bases not matched to a gene: 2. CDR3 length: 16 amino acids. The CDR3 DNA reads as TGCGCCAGCAGCTTGGCGCTAGCGGGGTCCTACAATGAGCAGTTCTTC. This gives the protein CASSLALAGSYNEQFF.

This clonotype came up many times. This chain joins TRBV19 and TRBJ2-3; D is perhaps TRBD1 or TRBD2 (6 bases each). V gave up 5 bases and J gave up 2 bases, with 17 bases separating them. The CDR3 totals 16 residues. CDR1 is LNHDA and CDR2 is SQIVND in the germline V gene (reference sequence). CDR3 amino acids: CASSRGTPSSTDTQYF. For the CDR3, the DNA is TGTGCCAGTAGTCGCGGGACACCTTCTTCCACAGATACGCAGTATTTT.

This clonotype occurred a few times. The V call is TRBV6-6, the J call TRBJ1-1, with unresolved D. V dropped 0 bases and J dropped 1 base, with 6 bases sitting between them. The CDR3 length is 14 residues. In germline, CDR1 is MNHNY, CDR2 SVGAGI (reference sequence). The CDR3 loop reads CASSYSHRNTEAFF. In DNA, the CDR3 is TGTGCCAGCAGTTACTCACACAGGAACACTGAAGCTTTCTTT.

The V gene is TRBV25-1, the J gene TRBJ1-5, with D unresolved. V lost 3 bases, J lost 2 bases, and 14 bases lay in between. The CDR3 length is 16 residues. The V gene's germline CDR1 is MGHDK and CDR2 SYGVNS. The CDR3: CASSDTGNSRNQPQHF. The CDR3 DNA reads as TGTGCCAGCAGTGATACGGGAAACAGTCGCAATCAGCCCCAGCATTTT.

The CDR3 here is CASRLLDGSEQYF. The DNA of the CDR3 is TGTGCCAGCAGGCTCCTAGACGGGTCCGAGCAGTACTTC. The J gene is TRBJ2-7, the V gene TRBV6-6, with D unclear. V lost 6 bases to trimming and J lost 6 bases, with 15 bases between them. The germline V gene has CDR1 MNHNY and CDR2 SVGAGI (reference sequence). The CDR3 extends over 13 amino acids.

The chain employs TRBV13 and TRBJ1-1; 11 positions match TRBD1. The CDR3 length is 16 residues. Looked up from germline, CDR1 is PRHDT and CDR2 is FYEKMQ (reference sequence). With 5 bases clipped from V and 3 bases from J, the junction kept 8 bases outside the gene matches. The CDR3 loop reads CASSIRTGGADTEAFF. CDR3 DNA: TGTGCCAGCAGCATTAGGACAGGGGGCGCGGACACTGAAGCTTTCTTT.

The chain joins TRBV30 to TRBJ1-1; D perhaps matches TRBD1 (5 bases). CDR1 GTSNPN and CDR2 SVGIG come from the germline V gene (reference sequence). V lost 8 bases to trimming and J lost 4 bases, with 17 bases between them. CDR3 size: 13 residues. The CDR3 DNA sequence: TGTGCCAAGAACCAGGGAGGCGGCACTGAAGCTTTCTTT. Protein product: CAKNQGGGTEAFF.

This clonotype was recorded many times. This chain uses TRBV6-2 or TRBV6-3 with TRBJ2-5, with 7 bases aligning to TRBD2. Germline trimming cut 2 bases from V and 3 bases from J; bases unmatched to any gene: 15. CDR3 length: 18 residues. The germline V gene encodes CDR1 MNHEY and CDR2 SVGEGT. The CDR3 coding sequence is TGTGCCAGCAGTTACCGCCCTAGCGGCCCTCGACCGGAAGAGACCCAGTACTTC. Its protein is CASSYRPSGPRPEETQYF.

This clonotype was counted between two and nine times. J is TRBJ2-5 and V is TRBV7-8; 8 nucleotides align to TRBD1. J was trimmed by 4 bases and V by 4 bases; bases with no gene match: 5. Germline V CDR1 and CDR2: SGHVS, FQNEAQ. The CDR3 loop spans 14 amino acids. The DNA of the CDR3 is TGTGCCAGCAGCTCTCAGGGGGCAAGAGAGACCCAGTACTTC. This sequence encodes CASSSQGARETQYF.

A single count supports this clonotype. A much larger clone lies a single base off, so this may be a read error. The CDR3 loop reads CASSLIEGRLNTEAFF. The CDR3 DNA is TGTGCCAGCAGCTTAATCGAGGGGCGGCTGAACACTGAAGCTTTCTTT. The V and J genes are TRBV7-3 and TRBJ1-1, with D tentatively TRBD1 (5 bases). The CDR3 is made up of 16 amino acids. V dropped 1 base and J dropped 0 bases, with 12 bases sitting between them. Germline V gene data show CDR1 as SGHTA and CDR2 as FQGTGA.

This chain uses TRBV3-1 with TRBJ1-6, with D perhaps TRBD1 (6 bases). The CDR3 runs to 14 residues. In germline, CDR1 is LGHDT, CDR2 YNNKEL (reference sequence). V lost 7 bases to trimming and J lost 6 bases, with 13 bases between them. The CDR3 region has the DNA TGTGCCAGCAACCAGGGGATCGGTAATTCACCCCTCCACTTT. Protein product: CASNQGIGNSPLHF.

This clonotype has just a few counts. The rearrangement joins TRBV4-1 to TRBJ2-1; D may be TRBD1 (6 bases). Germline V gene data show CDR1 as MGHRA and CDR2 as YSYEKL. V lost 2 bases, J lost 4 bases, and 15 bases lay in between. The CDR3 has 16 amino acids. The CDR3 here is CASSQPQGSHYNEQFF. CDR3 sequence (DNA): TGCGCCAGCAGCCAACCTCAGGGGTCCCATTACAATGAGCAGTTCTTC.

This clonotype was counted at least ten times. The CDR3 DNA is TGTGCCAGCAGTCAAAGCTGGGATTCACCCCTCCACTTT. Amino acids: CASSQSWDSPLHF. The genes are TRBV6-1 and TRBJ1-6; D gene ambiguous. Germline CDR1 is MNHNS and CDR2 is SASEGT. The CDR3 has 13 amino acids. The V and J ends lost 5 bases and 8 bases respectively, with 10 bases between them.

This clonotype was seen a few times. This chain uses TRBV7-8 with TRBJ1-1, with D tentatively TRBD1 (6 bases). The CDR3 extends over 15 amino acids. Trimming shortened V by 3 bases and J by 1 base, and 12 bases separated the two germline ends. Germline CDR1 and CDR2: SGHVS and FQNEAQ. The CDR3 nucleotides read TGTGCCAGCAGCTTCGGTCAAGGGGGGAACACTGAAGCTTTCTTT. As protein: CASSFGQGGNTEAFF. Full variable domain (rest looked up from reference TRBV7-8 and TRBJ1-1): GAGVSQSPRYKVAKRGQDVALRCDPISGHVSLFWYQQALGQGPEFLTYFQNEAQLDKSGLPSDRFFAERPEGSVSTLKIQRTQQEDSAVYLCASSFGQGGNTEAFFGQGTRLTVV.

This clonotype was picked up many times. The chain links TRBV7-9 to TRBJ2-5, with 11 positions matching TRBD2. This CDR3 spans 15 amino acids. Germline V lookup: CDR1 SEHNR, CDR2 FQNEAQ (reference sequence). With V trimmed by 5 bases and J by 5 bases, 7 bases remained unmatched. The CDR3 loop is CASSPSGGPVETQYF. The CDR3 nucleotides read TGTGCCAGCAGCCCTAGCGGGGGGCCGGTGGAGACCCAGTACTTC.

This clonotype was recorded a few times. The chain joins TRBV15 to TRBJ2-7; D gene unclear. The germline CDR1 and CDR2 sequences are LNHNV and YYDKDF (reference sequence). Trimming shortened V by 1 base and J by 0 bases, and 13 bases separated the two germline ends. The CDR3 covers 16 residues. CDR3 sequence reads: CATSRGYRSSSYEQYF. The CDR3 DNA sequence: TGTGCCACCAGCAGAGGCTATAGGAGCAGCTCCTACGAGCAGTACTTC.

This clonotype was seen ten or more times. The chain has TRBV7-9 and TRBJ1-3; D gene ambiguous. Germline values: CDR1 SEHNR, CDR2 FQNEAQ (reference sequence). This CDR3 contains 18 residues. V was clipped by 5 bases and J by 0 bases, with 20 bases between them. CDR3 nucleotide sequence: TGTGCCAGCAGCCGTGGCGCCCTTGGGCGGTACTCTGGAAACACCATATATTTT. It codes for CASSRGALGRYSGNTIYF.

This clonotype was seen more than once but under ten times. The V call is TRBV19, the J call TRBJ2-5; 15 bases map to TRBD2. V gave up 5 bases and J gave up 5 bases; unmatched junction bases: 15. Germline V lookup: CDR1 LNHDA, CDR2 SQIVND (reference sequence). The CDR3 spans 19 residues. CDR3 sequence (DNA): TGTGCCAGTAGTCCGGGACTAGCGGGGGGTACCGGGTCCTTGGAGACCCAGTACTTC. Translating it yields CASSPGLAGGTGSLETQYF.